This TCR beta chain was obtained from a study of chemoradiotherapy in HPV16-positive cancers. About the research overall: Candidate HPV-specific clones and shared TCR motifs came from a couple of HPV16-positive patients.

Clones were read by immunoSEQ multiplex PCR, and TCRdb kept only the in-frame ones, dropping some. The table lists about 22,000 clones, about two thirds of them singletons. On this clone: As yet, its antigen is unknown.

Repertoires were sampled repeatedly during chemoradiotherapy. Study findings and constraints: During treatment, candidate HPV-specific clones and E7-related motifs expanded in tumor. For HPV16-positive patients, expanding HPV-responsive T cells associated with longer recurrence-free survival.

The length of the CDR3 is 18 residues. The J segment lost 1 base and the V segment lost 4 bases, leaving 14 bases of the junction unmatched. The germline CDR1 and CDR2 sequences are SGHRS and YFSETQ. This chain uses TRBV5-1 with TRBJ2-3; TRBD2 agrees at 8 bases. The clonotype was recovered from a human donor with HPV-associated anogenital cancer. The material was obtained from a patient who underwent chemoradiotherapy. CDR3 loop: CASSRGASGLRGTDTQYF. As DNA, the CDR3 is TGCGCCAGCAGCCGGGGGGCTAGCGGGTTACGGGGCACAGATACGCAGTATTTT.